These 18 T cell receptor beta chains originate from one sample sequenced in a study of CD8 T cells in ankylosing spondylitis. TCRdb called the 5' RACE reads again in MiXCR, with one record for every CDR3 protein. The table includes some 200,000 distinct CDR3 sequences, over 10% detected once. The sample comprised blood, either unsorted or a sorted T cell fraction (not recorded which). All receptors come from a male donor with ankylosing spondylitis or in good health (not recorded which).

This chain links TRBV5-3 with TRBJ2-3; TRBD1 is a possible D gene (5 bases). TRBV5-3 belongs to the ORF category, with a function that is uncertain. V lost 1 base, J lost 1 base, and 10 bases lay in between. The CDR3 spans 15 residues. In DNA, the CDR3 is TGTGCCAGAAGCTTGACAGGTAAGCGCACAGATACGCAGTATTTT. Amino acids: CARSLTGKRTDTQYF.

The chain uses TRBV29-1 and TRBJ2-5, with D unresolved. The CDR3 runs 12 residues. V shed 7 bases and J shed 4 bases, with 13 bases lying between them. Looked up from germline, CDR1 is SQVTM and CDR2 is ANQGSEA. This CDR3 is CSGLSVGETQYF. In nucleotides, the CDR3 is TGCAGCGGACTCAGTGTAGGAGAGACCCAGTACTTC.

This clonotype was found a few times. The chain uses TRBV20-1 and TRBJ1-6, with D possibly TRBD1 on 5 matching bases. Per the germline V gene, CDR1 is DFQATT and CDR2 is SNEGSKA (reference sequence). The CDR3 has 14 residues. V lost 2 bases and J lost 7, with 12 bases in between. This chain's CDR3 is CSARSGFGNSPLHF. In DNA, the CDR3 is TGCAGTGCTAGATCAGGGTTCGGAAATTCACCCCTCCACTTT.

The chain links TRBV18 to TRBJ2-2; weak D call: TRBD2 (6 bases). The CDR3 is made up of 14 amino acids. CDR1 is KGHSH, CDR2 LQKENI, per germline. The V end lost 6 bases, the J end lost 5 bases, and 13 bases lay between the germline ends. CDR3 in amino acids: CASSRDSITGELFF. The CDR3 bases are TGTGCCAGCTCGAGGGACTCGATAACCGGGGAGCTGTTTTTT.

The chain employs TRBV12-5 and TRBJ2-7; the D is unclear. The CDR3 runs to 16 residues. V lost 1 base, J lost 2 bases, and 15 bases lay in between. Germline lookup yields CDR1 LGHNT and CDR2 FRNRAP. CDR3 DNA: TGTGCTAGTGGTTTGGGGCCACTCTTGCGGCCCTACGAGCAGTACTTC. Protein: CASGLGPLLRPYEQYF.

This clonotype has only a few counts. The chain employs TRBV6-2 or TRBV6-3 and TRBJ2-3; unclear D gene. Deletions cut 2 bases from V and 4 bases from J, with 13 bases between. Looked up from germline, CDR1 is MNHEY and CDR2 is SVGEGT. This CDR3 region has 15 residues. In DNA form, the CDR3 reads TGTGCCAGCAGTTACGCGTTTGGCAGCCCAGATACGCAGTATTTT. Its translation is CASSYAFGSPDTQYF.

The rearrangement uses TRBV7-6 and TRBJ2-3; 9 bases are a match to TRBD2. V dropped 5 bases and J dropped 5; count of bases not matched to a gene: 11. Per germline, CDR1 SGHVS and CDR2 FNYEAQ. This CDR3 contains 16 residues. The CDR3 nucleotides read TGTGCCAGCAGCGCCTGGGGGGCGGGAGGGCAAGATACGCAGTATTTT. As protein: CASSAWGAGGQDTQYF.

This clonotype has at least ten counts. The J gene is TRBJ2-3, the V gene TRBV4-2; TRBD2 aligns across 7 bases. The CDR3 loop spans 13 amino acids. The junction had 4 bases not matched to a gene; V was cut back by 8 bases and J by 2 bases. CDR1 and CDR2 (germline): LGHNA, YNFKEQ. The CDR3 protein is CASAGVSTDTQYF. The DNA for the CDR3 is TGTGCCAGCGCGGGGGTGTCCACAGATACGCAGTATTTT.

The chain is built from TRBV19 and TRBJ1-5; D is unresolved. Germline CDR1 and CDR2: LNHDA and SQIVND (reference sequence). V shed 6 bases and J shed 5 bases, with 8 bases lying between them. The CDR3 consists of 12 residues. CDR3 nucleotide sequence: TGTGCCAGTAGGGTGTGGGATCAGCCCCAGCATTTT. Its translation: CASRVWDQPQHF. Supplemented by reference TRBV19 and TRBJ1-5, the full variable domain reads DGGITQSPKYLFRKEGQNVTLSCEQNLNHDAMYWYRQDPGQGLRLIYYSQIVNDFQKGDIAEGYSVSREKKESFPLTVTSAQKNPTAFYLCASRVWDQPQHFGDGTRLSIL.

This clonotype was counted only a few times. The chain couples TRBV6-2 or TRBV6-3 to TRBJ2-7; no reliable D call. The CDR3 has 12 amino acids. The germline V and J ends were trimmed by 2 bases and 3 bases, with 5 bases remaining between them. CDR1 MNHEY and CDR2 SVGEGT come from the germline V gene. The CDR3 spells CASSYPLYEQYF. CDR3 nucleotides: TGTGCCAGCAGTTACCCCCTCTACGAGCAGTACTTC.

This clonotype was observed at least ten times. V is TRBV29-1 and J is TRBJ2-7; 9 nucleotides align to TRBD1. Germline assignment: CDR1 SQVTM and CDR2 ANQGSEA. Trimming removed 7 bases from V and 1 base from J; junction bases left unmatched: 5. The CDR3 has 13 amino acids. The DNA of the CDR3 is TGCAGCGGAATCGGGACAGGGTCCTACGAGCAGTACTTC. Its translation is CSGIGTGSYEQYF.

The sample holds many counts of this clonotype. V is TRBV4-1 and J is TRBJ2-5; 9 nucleotides match TRBD1. Looked up from germline, CDR1 is MGHRA and CDR2 is YSYEKL. The CDR3 covers 15 residues. Trimming at V came to 0 bases and at J to 5 bases, leaving 4 bases not matched to a gene. Here the CDR3 reads CASSQDGTGIETQYF. The CDR3 coding sequence is TGCGCCAGCAGCCAAGATGGGACAGGGATTGAGACCCAGTACTTC.

This clonotype was seen many times. The chain links TRBV6-1 to TRBJ1-2, with TRBD1 matching over 10 bases. This CDR3 contains 13 residues. In germline, CDR1 is MNHNS, CDR2 SASEGT. With V trimmed by 6 bases and J by 8 bases, 6 bases remained unmatched. The chain's CDR3 is CASRPGTGDGYTF. CDR3 nucleotide sequence: TGTGCCAGCAGGCCCGGGACAGGGGACGGCTACACCTTC.

J is TRBJ1-1 and V is TRBV7-9; TRBD1 might be the D (5 bases). The CDR3 totals 15 residues. Deletions cut 5 bases from V and 1 base from J, with 14 bases between. Germline V gene sequence: CDR1 SEHNR, CDR2 FQNEAQ (reference sequence). This chain's CDR3 is CASSPFGHENTEAFF. In DNA, the CDR3 is TGTGCCAGCAGCCCCTTCGGACACGAGAACACTGAAGCTTTCTTT.

The V call is TRBV28, the J call TRBJ2-3; 7 positions match TRBD2. This CDR3 comprises 14 residues. J gave up 5 bases and V 6 bases, and 8 bases lay outside the gene matches. Germline CDR1 MDHEN, CDR2 SYDVKM. CDR3 region: CASSLGLMRDTQYF. The CDR3 coding sequence is TGTGCCAGCAGCCTGGGACTAATGAGAGATACGCAGTATTTT. The whole variable domain, filled in from reference TRBV28 and TRBJ2-3, reads DVKVTQSSRYLVKRTGEKVFLECVQDMDHENMFWYRQDPGLGLRLIYFSYDVKMKEKGDIPEGYSVSREKKERFSLILESASTNQTSMYLCASSLGLMRDTQYFGPGTRLTVL.

This clonotype was observed many times. The V call is TRBV4-1, the J call TRBJ1-1, with no clear D. V gave up 1 base and J gave up 3 bases, with 12 bases separating them. This CDR3 is built from 15 residues. The germline V gene has CDR1 MGHRA and CDR2 YSYEKL. CDR3 DNA: TGCGCCAGCAGCCAAGCCTGGGAGGATGACACTGAAGCTTTCTTT. Translation: CASSQAWEDDTEAFF.

The chain employs TRBV6-5 and TRBJ2-7; 10 nucleotides agree with TRBD1. The ends lost 7 bases at V and 1 base at J; junction bases unmatched: 7. Germline CDR1 reads MNHEY; CDR2 reads SVGAGI. The CDR3 has 15 residues. CDR3 DNA sequence: TGTGCCAGCAATTCTGGGACAGGGGTTTCCTACGAGCAGTACTTC. Translation: CASNSGTGVSYEQYF.

This clonotype was counted ten times or more. This chain uses TRBV29-1 with TRBJ1-2; no firm D call. This CDR3 comprises 11 residues. Trimming took off 7 bases at V and 2 bases at J, with 8 bases between the two ends. CDR1 is SQVTM and CDR2 is ANQGSEA in the germline V gene. The CDR3 nucleotides read TGCAGCGCTGCGGACAACTATGGCTACACCTTC. This gives the protein CSAADNYGYTF. The full variable domain, completed using reference TRBV29-1 and TRBJ1-2, is SAVISQKPSRDICQRGTSLTIQCQVDSQVTMMFWYRQQPGQSLTLIATANQGSEATYESGFVIDKFPISRPNLTFSTLTVSNMSPEDSSIYLCSAADNYGYTFGSGTRLTVV.